The 14 T cell receptor beta chains below come from one sample, sequenced in a study of T cell repertoires in cytomegalovirus infection. The antigens of these receptors remain unknown. TCRdb called the reads again in MiXCR, with one record for every CDR3 protein. The data contain roughly 500,000 distinct CDR3 sequences, more than 30% of them singletons. The source material was cultured PBMCs, sampled from culture after CMV antigen stimulation. The receptors shown here come from a human donor in good health (CMV status not recorded). Some clones in this sample may be carry-over from other donors' samples.

The chain couples TRBV12-3 or TRBV12-4 to TRBJ1-2; 7 bases align to TRBD1. CDR3 length: 13 residues. V lost 6 bases and J lost 7; bases outside the gene matches: 8. CDR3 sequence: CASSVGQDLGYTF. The CDR3 DNA follows: TGTGCCAGCAGCGTTGGACAGGATCTTGGCTACACCTTC.

This clonotype was seen repeatedly, ten times or more. The chain has TRBV7-2 and TRBJ2-3, with D perhaps matching TRBD1 or TRBD2 (5 bases each). V was clipped by 4 bases and J by 4 bases, with 15 bases between them. The germline gives CDR1 SGHTA, CDR2 FQGNSA. This CDR3 is 15 amino acids long. The CDR3 DNA sequence: TGTGCCAGCAGCTACCTTGGGGGTGGAGCAGATACGCAGTATTTT. Amino acids: CASSYLGGGADTQYF.

This clonotype was seen more than once but under ten times. V and J are TRBV10-3 and TRBJ1-3; no firm D call. This CDR3 contains 16 residues. Germline V gene sequence: CDR1 ENHRY, CDR2 SYGVKD. V lost 0 bases to trimming and J lost 1 base, with 10 bases between them. The CDR3 sequence is CAISESIPGSGNTIYF. The CDR3 region has the DNA TGTGCCATCAGTGAGTCGATACCGGGGTCTGGAAACACCATATATTTT.

The chain joins TRBV7-2 to TRBJ2-1; either TRBD1 or TRBD2 may fit D (5 bases each). CDR3 length equals 14 residues. Germline lookup yields CDR1 SGHTA and CDR2 FQGNSA. V was trimmed by 1 base and J by 6 bases, leaving 10 bases between them. Here the CDR3 DNA reads TGTGCCAGCAGCTTAGACCGGGACCGCAATGAGCAGTTCTTC. This codes for CASSLDRDRNEQFF. Using reference TRBV7-2 and TRBJ2-1 for the parts outside the CDR3, the full variable domain is GAGVSQSPSNKVTEKGKDVELRCDPISGHTALYWYRQSLGQGLEFLIYFQGNSAPDKSGLPSDRFSAERTGGSVSTLTIQRTQQEDSAVYLCASSLDRDRNEQFFGPGTRLTVL.

CDR3 amino acids: CASGSSGRGSYNEQFF. CDR3 in DNA: TGTGCTAGTGGTTCCAGCGGGAGGGGGTCCTACAATGAGCAGTTCTTC. This chain joins TRBV12-5 and TRBJ2-1; 10 nucleotides match TRBD2. Unmatched junction bases numbered 4, after V lost 4 bases and J lost 1 base. CDR1 is LGHNT, CDR2 FRNRAP, per germline. CDR3 size: 16 residues.

This clonotype was counted many times. This chain connects TRBV7-2 to TRBJ2-7; perhaps TRBD2 as D (5 bases). Per the germline V gene, CDR1 is SGHTA and CDR2 is FQGNSA. Trimming cost V 3 bases and J 3 bases, with 9 bases left between them. CDR3 length equals 13 residues. CDR3 nucleotide sequence: TGTGCCAGCAGCTTGGACTCCTACTACGAGCAGTACGTC. Translation gives CASSLDSYYEQYV.

The rearrangement uses TRBV12-3 or TRBV12-4 and TRBJ1-1; the D is unclear. Deletions cut 6 bases from V and 6 bases from J, with 14 bases between. CDR3 length: 13 residues. The CDR3 reads CASSRQLAAEAFF. The CDR3 nucleotides are TGTGCCAGCAGCCGTCAATTAGCAGCTGAAGCTTTCTTT.

The rearrangement uses TRBV6-2 or TRBV6-3 and TRBJ2-7; 10 positions match TRBD2. Germline V CDR1 and CDR2: MNHEY, SVGEGT. This CDR3 has 17 residues. With 4 bases clipped from V and 0 bases from J, the junction kept 9 bases outside the gene matches. In DNA, the CDR3 is TGTGCCAGCAGTTTGCGGACTAGCGGAGCATACTCCTACGAGCAGTACTTC. It translates to CASSLRTSGAYSYEQYF.

This clonotype has a handful of counts. V is TRBV12-3 or TRBV12-4 and J is TRBJ2-1; 7 nucleotides align to TRBD2. The V and J ends lost 2 bases and 8 bases, in that order; junction bases with no gene match: 6. There are 14 residues in the CDR3. CDR3 bases: TGTGCCAGCAGTTTACGGCGGGAGAATCATGAGCAGTTCTTC. Its protein is CASSLRRENHEQFF.

This clonotype was seen only a few times. J is TRBJ1-5 and V is TRBV20-1; unclear D gene. This CDR3 has 15 amino acids. Between the trimmed V and J ends, which lost 2 bases and 2 bases, there was a span of 13 bases. CDR1 and CDR2 from the germline V gene are DFQATT and SNEGSKA (reference sequence). The CDR3 loop reads CSARTGRTGNQPQHF. In DNA form, the CDR3 reads TGCAGTGCTAGAACCGGTCGAACGGGCAATCAGCCCCAGCATTTT.

About this clonotype: A read error may produce the germline difference seen at one junction end. The rearrangement uses TRBV12-3 or TRBV12-4 and TRBJ2-5; D is undetermined. The CDR3 is 13 amino acids. The CDR3 loop is CASSPFPQETQYF. CDR3 nucleotides: TGTGCCAGCAGTCCATTCCCCCAAGAGACTCAGTACTTC.

This sequence joins TRBV12-3 or TRBV12-4 and TRBJ1-1; D gene unclear. The CDR3 consists of 14 residues. V was pared by 6 bases and J by 2 bases, with 13 bases between. CDR3 residues: CASRHPRRNTEAFF. The DNA for the CDR3 is TGTGCCAGCAGGCATCCCCGCCGCAACACTGAAGCTTTCTTT.

V usage is TRBV7-6 and J usage is TRBJ2-5, with 10 bases that match TRBD2. Germline loops: CDR1 SGHVS, CDR2 FNYEAQ. The V gene end was trimmed by 5 bases and the J gene end by 4 bases; junction bases not matched to a gene: 10. The CDR3 has 16 residues. In DNA, the CDR3 is TGTGCCAGCAGCCCTCATGCTAGCGGGAGTCTAGAGACCCAGTACTTC. Its translation: CASSPHASGSLETQYF. The full variable domain, its missing parts supplied by reference TRBV7-6 and TRBJ2-5, is GAGVSQSPRYKVTKRGQDVALRCDPISGHVSLYWYRQALGQGPEFLTYFNYEAQQDKSGLPNDRFSAERPEGSISTLTIQRTEQRDSAMYRCASSPHASGSLETQYFGPGTRLLVL.

This chain joins TRBV6-6 and TRBJ2-3; TRBD2 matches at 16 bases. The CDR3 has 19 residues. The trim removed 1 base at V and 1 base at J, leaving 5 bases unmatched. Germline CDR1 MNHNY, CDR2 SVGAGI (reference sequence). The CDR3 DNA reads as TGTGCCAGCAGTTACTTGGGACTAGCGGGAGGGTCGCGCACAGATACGCAGTATTTT. The encoded protein is CASSYLGLAGGSRTDTQYF.